This is a list of T cell receptor beta chains from one sample in a study of CD8+CD57+ T cells in acquired aplastic anemia. TCRdb redid the calling of the reads with MiXCR, one entry per CDR3 protein. This table holds about 120,000 distinct CDR3 sequences, under 65% found once. The source material was sorted CD4+, CD8+, or CD8+CD57+ T cells (not recorded which) from PBMCs. All receptors derive from a human donor with aplastic anemia. Both conserved end residues are part of each CDR3. Fields, in order: V gene, clone size, D gene, J gene, CDR3 protein, CDR3 DNA. The D gene is left open where the match is weak. Where a row states a size, it is once, few, many or the class of an expanded clone; other rows omit it.

>TRBV7-2|-|-|TRBJ2-2
CASSPQAVTGELFF
TGTGCCAGCAGCCCCCAAGCGGTCACCGGGGAGCTGTTTTTT
>TRBV7-2|-|-|TRBJ1-1
CASSSRPGGWTEAFF
TGTGCCAGCAGCTCGCGCCCAGGTGGATGGACTGAAGCTTTCTTT
>TRBV20-1|-|-|TRBJ2-5
CSASVLTGREETQYF
TGCAGTGCCAGTGTTCTTACAGGGAGGGAAGAGACCCAGTACTTC
>TRBV28|-|TRBD2|TRBJ2-3
CASSSLGSDGRSYF
TGTGCCAGCAGTTCCCTAGGATCGGACGGGAGGTCGTATTTT
>TRBV10-2|-|-|TRBJ1-5
CASMLGGGSNQPQHF
TGCGCCAGCATGCTTGGGGGTGGGAGCAATCAGCCCCAGCATTTT
>TRBV9|few|TRBD2|TRBJ2-1
CASSEGLAGGNEQFF
TGTGCCAGCAGCGAAGGACTAGCGGGGGGCAATGAGCAGTTCTTC
>TRBV7-3|few|-|TRBJ1-2
CASSPINYGYTF
TGTGCCAGCAGCCCGATTAACTATGGCTACACCTTC
>TRBV2|-|TRBD2|TRBJ2-2
CASGGSGNTGELFF
TGTGCCAGCGGCGGGAGTGGAAACACCGGGGAGCTGTTTTTT
>TRBV27|many|-|TRBJ2-7
CASSRGQTFYEQYF
TGTGCCAGCAGTCGTGGACAGACCTTCTACGAGCAGTACTTC
>TRBV10-3|few|-|TRBJ1-1
CAITGGGGIAEAFF
TGTGCCATCACCGGGGGTGGGGGAATCGCTGAAGCTTTCTTT
>TRBV19|-|-|TRBJ1-6
CASSTRGGSPLHF
TGTGCCAGTAGTACACGGGGCGGCTCACCCCTCCACTTT
>TRBV25-1|-|-|TRBJ1-3
CASSEWVEWGSRFGNTIYF
TGTGCCAGCAGTGAATGGGTAGAATGGGGCAGCCGTTTTGGAAACACTATATATTTT
>TRBV25-1|-|-|TRBJ2-3
CASSEFQRRGTDTQYF
TGTGCCAGCAGTGAATTCCAGCGTCGAGGAACAGATACGCAGTATTTT
>TRBV10-3|few|-|TRBJ2-7
CAIRAATGSYEQYF
TGTGCCATCAGAGCCGCTACAGGGTCCTACGAGCAGTACTTC
>TRBV7-9|-|-|TRBJ2-7
CASSGEPEEYF
TGTGCCAGCAGCGGTGAGCCAGAGGAGTACTTC
>TRBV29-1|-|-|TRBJ1-1
CSADRNTEAFF
TGCAGCGCCGACAGAAACACTGAAGCTTTCTTT
>TRBV7-8|-|-|TRBJ1-1
CASSLGQAAFF
TGTGCCAGCAGCTTAGGCCAGGCGGCTTTCTTT
>TRBV2|-|-|TRBJ2-1
CASSEVGSVVNEQFF
TGTGCCAGCAGTGAAGTTGGTTCGGTAGTCAATGAGCAGTTCTTC
>TRBV29-1|few|-|TRBJ1-2
CSVARENYGYTF
TGCAGCGTTGCGCGGGAGAACTATGGCTACACCTTC
>TRBV12-3/TRBV12-4|-|-|TRBJ2-7
CASRLESYEQYF
TGTGCCAGCAGATTAGAGTCCTACGAGCAGTACTTC
>TRBV24-1|-|TRBD1|TRBJ1-2
CATSDTEQGYTF
TGTGCCACCAGTGACACCGAACAGGGGTACACCTTC
>TRBV7-2|many|TRBD1|TRBJ2-7
CASSLWDRGDYEQYF
TGTGCCAGCAGCTTATGGGACAGGGGGGACTACGAGCAGTACTTC
>TRBV7-9|many|TRBD1|TRBJ2-7
CASSPGQGETEQYF
TGTGCCAGCAGCCCCGGACAGGGAGAAACCGAGCAGTACTTC
>TRBV10-3|-|TRBD1|TRBJ2-7
CATRQGAEQYF
TGTGCCACCAGGCAGGGGGCCGAGCAGTACTTC
>TRBV19|-|-|TRBJ1-3
CASSLPSGNTIYF
TGTGCCAGTAGTTTACCCTCTGGAAACACCATATATTTT
>TRBV7-9|many|-|TRBJ1-1
CASSPEGTEAFF
TGTGCCAGCAGCCCGGAGGGGACTGAAGCTTTCTTT
>TRBV29-1|-|-|TRBJ2-5
CSVEDAWDQETQYF
TGCAGCGTTGAAGATGCCTGGGACCAAGAGACCCAGTACTTC
>TRBV9|-|-|TRBJ2-3
CASSHSGADTQYF
TGTGCCAGCAGTCACTCGGGGGCAGATACGCAGTATTTT
>TRBV10-3|-|TRBD2|TRBJ2-3
CAISQNIAGGHTDTQYF
TGTGCCATCAGTCAAAATATAGCGGGGGGTCACACAGATACGCAGTATTTT
>TRBV24-1|-|TRBD2|TRBJ2-2
CATSDLPSGGYTGKLFF
TGTGCCACCAGTGATTTGCCCAGCGGGGGCTACACCGGGAAGCTGTTTTTT
>TRBV18|few|-|TRBJ2-3
CASSPGEDTQYF
TGTGCCAGCTCACCGGGAGAAGATACGCAGTATTTT
>TRBV2|few|TRBD1|TRBJ1-1
CASRKDRGPIEAFF
TGTGCCAGCAGGAAAGACAGGGGGCCCATTGAAGCTTTCTTT
>TRBV19|-|-|TRBJ2-5
CASSISSIGGETQYF
TGTGCCAGTAGTATCTCGTCCATAGGTGGAGAGACCCAGTACTTC
>TRBV6-5|-|-|TRBJ2-5
CASSYQGGETQYF
TGTGCCAGCAGTTACCAGGGAGGCGAGACCCAGTACTTC
>TRBV2|-|TRBD1|TRBJ2-5
CASRGGRQETQYF
TGTGCCAGCCGAGGGGGCAGGCAAGAGACCCAGTACTTC
>TRBV28|-|-|TRBJ2-1
CASSLFRVGRNNEQFF
TGTGCCAGCAGTCTCTTCCGTGTAGGTCGGAACAATGAGCAGTTCTTC
>TRBV2|few|-|TRBJ1-5
CASSESGYQPQHF
TGTGCCAGCAGTGAATCAGGCTATCAGCCCCAGCATTTT
>TRBV19|few|-|TRBJ1-1
CASSGDLNTEAFF
TGTGCCAGCTCGGGGGACCTGAACACTGAAGCTTTCTTT
>TRBV5-6|-|-|TRBJ1-6
CASSEGFPNSPLHF
TGTGCCAGCAGTGAGGGTTTCCCCAATTCACCCCTCCACTTT
>TRBV7-8|-|TRBD2|TRBJ2-5
CASSRGGLETQYF
TGCGCCAGCAGCCGGGGGGGCCTGGAGACCCAGTACTTC
>TRBV5-1|-|-|TRBJ2-6
CASSRQGIGGNSGANVLTF
TGCGCCAGCAGCAGACAGGGTATAGGGGGGAACTCTGGGGCCAACGTCCTGACTTTC
>TRBV2|-|-|TRBJ2-5
CASSGDGRGRDHGAQYF
TGTGCCAGCAGTGGAGACGGACGGGGGCGGGACCACGGGGCCCAGTACTTC
>TRBV10-3|-|-|TRBJ2-5
CASSWSDRETQYF
TGTGCCAGCAGTTGGTCGGACCGGGAGACCCAGTACTTC
>TRBV9|many|TRBD1|TRBJ1-2
CASSAPGGALWYGYTF
TGTGCCAGCAGCGCGCCAGGGGGGGCGTTGTGGTATGGCTACACCTTC
>TRBV29-1|-|-|TRBJ1-1
CSVERWWVLVNTEAFF
TGCAGCGTTGAAAGGTGGTGGGTTTTAGTGAACACTGAAGCTTTCTTT